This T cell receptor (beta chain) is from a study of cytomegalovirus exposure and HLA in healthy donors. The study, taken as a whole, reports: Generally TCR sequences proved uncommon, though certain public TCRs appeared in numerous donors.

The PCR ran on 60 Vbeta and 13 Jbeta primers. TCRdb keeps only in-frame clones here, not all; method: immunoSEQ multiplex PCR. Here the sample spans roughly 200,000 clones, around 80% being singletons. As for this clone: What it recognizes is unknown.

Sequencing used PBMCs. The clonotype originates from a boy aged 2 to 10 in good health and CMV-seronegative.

DNA of the CDR3: TGCAGTGTTCGCTCCTACAATGAGCAGTTCTTC. Translating gives CSVRSYNEQFF. The gene calls are TRBV20-1 and TRBJ2-1; the D is unclear. Looked up from germline, CDR1 is DFQATT and CDR2 is SNEGSKA (reference sequence). The CDR3 consists of 11 residues. V was cut by 7 bases and J by 0 bases, with 4 bases left in between.